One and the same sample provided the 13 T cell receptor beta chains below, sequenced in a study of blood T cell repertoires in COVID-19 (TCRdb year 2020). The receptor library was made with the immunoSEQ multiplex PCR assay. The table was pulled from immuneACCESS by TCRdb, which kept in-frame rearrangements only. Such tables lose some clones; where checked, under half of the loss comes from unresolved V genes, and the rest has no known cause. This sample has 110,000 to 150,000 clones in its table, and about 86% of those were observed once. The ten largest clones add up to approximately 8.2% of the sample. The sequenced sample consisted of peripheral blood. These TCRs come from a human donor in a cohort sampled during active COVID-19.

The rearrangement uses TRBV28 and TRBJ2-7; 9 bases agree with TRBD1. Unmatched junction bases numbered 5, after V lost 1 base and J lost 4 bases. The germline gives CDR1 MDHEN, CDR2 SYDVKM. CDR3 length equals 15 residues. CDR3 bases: TGTGCCAGCAGTTTATCCGGGACAGGGAGTTACGAGCAGTACTTC. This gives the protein CASSLSGTGSYEQYF.

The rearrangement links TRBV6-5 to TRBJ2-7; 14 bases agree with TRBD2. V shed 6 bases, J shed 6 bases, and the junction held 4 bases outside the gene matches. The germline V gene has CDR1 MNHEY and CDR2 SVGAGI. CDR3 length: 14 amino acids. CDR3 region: CASSPGLAGGEQYF. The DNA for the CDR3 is TGTGCCAGCAGCCCCGGACTAGCGGGAGGCGAGCAGTACTTC.

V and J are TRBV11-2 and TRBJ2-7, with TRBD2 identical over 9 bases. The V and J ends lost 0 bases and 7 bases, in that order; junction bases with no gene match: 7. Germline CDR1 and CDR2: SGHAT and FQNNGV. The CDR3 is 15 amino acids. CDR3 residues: CASSLDLAGVSEQYF. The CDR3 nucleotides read TGTGCCAGCAGCTTAGACTTAGCGGGAGTTAGTGAGCAGTACTTC.

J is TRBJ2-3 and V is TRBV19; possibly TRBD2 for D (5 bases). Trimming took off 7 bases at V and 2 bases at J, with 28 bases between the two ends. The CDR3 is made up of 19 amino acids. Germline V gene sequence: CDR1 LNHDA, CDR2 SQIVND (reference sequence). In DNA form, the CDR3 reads TGTGCCAGTACTCCAATCCAGGTAGTCGGACTCCAACCCACAGATACGCAGTATTTT. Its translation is CASTPIQVVGLQPTDTQYF.

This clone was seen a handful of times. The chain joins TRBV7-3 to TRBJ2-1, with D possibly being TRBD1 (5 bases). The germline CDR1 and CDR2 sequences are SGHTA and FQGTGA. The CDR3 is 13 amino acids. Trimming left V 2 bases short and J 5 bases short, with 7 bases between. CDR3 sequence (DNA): TGTGCCAGCAGCTTAGCCAGGGACAATGAGCAGTTCTTC. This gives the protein CASSLARDNEQFF.

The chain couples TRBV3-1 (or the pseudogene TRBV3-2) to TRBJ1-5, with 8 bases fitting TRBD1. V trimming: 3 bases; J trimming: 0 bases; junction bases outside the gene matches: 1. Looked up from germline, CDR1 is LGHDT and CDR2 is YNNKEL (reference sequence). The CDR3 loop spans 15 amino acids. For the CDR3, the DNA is TGTGCCAGCAGCCAGGACAGGGTTAGCAATCAGCCCCAGCATTTT. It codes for CASSQDRVSNQPQHF.

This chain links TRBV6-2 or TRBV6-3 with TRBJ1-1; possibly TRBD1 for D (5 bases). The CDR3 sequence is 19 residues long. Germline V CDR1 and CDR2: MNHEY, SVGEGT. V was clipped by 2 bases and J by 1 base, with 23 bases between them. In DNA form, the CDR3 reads TGTGCCAGCAGTTACCGGACACCGGTCTCCGCTTCGGGGAACACTGAAGCTTTCTTT. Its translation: CASSYRTPVSASGNTEAFF.

The CDR3 sequence: CASSPDGGGRTNEKLFF. As DNA, the CDR3 is TGTGCCAGCAGTCCGGACGGGGGGGGCCGAACTAATGAAAAACTGTTTTTT. The chain carries TRBV6-6 and TRBJ1-4, with D perhaps TRBD1 (6 bases). This CDR3 is 17 amino acids long. Germline-derived CDR1 and CDR2 are MNHNY and SVGAGI (reference sequence). Trimming pared 5 bases from V and 1 base from J, leaving 17 bases between.

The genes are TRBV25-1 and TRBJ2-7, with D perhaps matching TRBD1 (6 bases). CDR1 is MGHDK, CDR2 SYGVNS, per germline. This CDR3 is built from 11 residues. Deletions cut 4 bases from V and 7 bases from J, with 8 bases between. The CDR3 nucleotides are TGTGCCAGCAGTGCAACAGGGGAGCAGTACTTC. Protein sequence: CASSATGEQYF.

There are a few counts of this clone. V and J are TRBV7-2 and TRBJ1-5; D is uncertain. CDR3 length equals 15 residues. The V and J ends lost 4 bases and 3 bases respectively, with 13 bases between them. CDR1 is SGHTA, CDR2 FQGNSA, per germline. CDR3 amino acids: CASSYRGGLNQPQHF. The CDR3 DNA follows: TGTGCCAGCAGCTACCGAGGAGGACTCAATCAGCCCCAGCATTTT.

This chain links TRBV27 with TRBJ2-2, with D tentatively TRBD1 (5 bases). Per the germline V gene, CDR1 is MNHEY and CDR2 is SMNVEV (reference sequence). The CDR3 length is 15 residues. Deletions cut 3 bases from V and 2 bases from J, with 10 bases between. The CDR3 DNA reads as TGTGCCAGCAGTTTTTGGGGCAGAAACACCGGGGAGCTGTTTTTT. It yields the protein CASSFWGRNTGELFF.

CDR3 protein: CASSRTGDEQFF. The CDR3 region has the DNA TGTGCCAGCAGTCGGACAGGAGATGAGCAGTTCTTC. This chain connects TRBV7-9 to TRBJ2-1, with TRBD1 matching 7 bases. This CDR3 has 12 residues. With V trimmed by 6 bases and J by 8 bases, 4 bases remained unmatched. The germline V gene encodes CDR1 SEHNR and CDR2 FQNEAQ (reference sequence).

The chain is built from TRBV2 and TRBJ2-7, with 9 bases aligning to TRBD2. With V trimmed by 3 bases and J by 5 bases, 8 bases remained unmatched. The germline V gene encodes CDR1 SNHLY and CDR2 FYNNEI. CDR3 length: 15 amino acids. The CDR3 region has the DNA TGTGCCAGCAGTGATTGGGCTAGCGGGGCCAACGAGCAGTACTTC. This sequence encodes CASSDWASGANEQYF.